What follows is one T cell receptor (beta chain) and its context. This CDR3 spans 18 amino acids. Per the germline V gene, CDR1 is SGHRS and CDR2 is YFSETQ. V shed 4 bases and J 4 bases; nucleotides not matched to a gene: 17. The sample originates from a study of cytomegalovirus exposure and HLA in healthy donors. In the PCR, 60 Vbeta and 13 Jbeta primers were used. Data came from immunoSEQ multiplex PCR; TCRdb stores just in-frame clones and leaves some out. This sample has fewer than 200,000 clones; 82% occur once, and the top ten carry about 1.5%. Sequencing was done on a sample of PBMCs. This chain joins TRBV5-1 and TRBJ2-7; TRBD2 agrees at 10 bases. This receptor was identified in a male donor in good health and CMV-seronegative. The CDR3 spells CASSHLDPSGSGPYEQYF. The CDR3 bases are TGCGCCAGCAGCCATTTGGACCCTAGCGGGAGCGGTCCGTACGAGCAGTACTTC.